The rows below give T cell receptor beta chains drawn from one sample of a study of regulatory T cells in long-lasting Graves disease. TCRdb independently ran MiXCR on the multiplex PCR reads; one entry per CDR3 protein. The table includes 400,000 to 550,000 distinct CDR3 sequences, around 17% detected once. This sample also appeared in a second study, on T cells in Graves' hyperthyroidism and ophthalmopathy.

The specimen comprised peripheral blood mononuclear cells (PBMCs), sampled at new diagnosis, from a patient treated with antithyroid drugs. The receptors stem from a woman aged 30 to 39 with Graves disease. CDR3s include the opening cysteine and the closing phenylalanine or tryptophan. The order of the fields is clone size, D gene, CDR3 length, V gene, J gene, CDR3 DNA, CDR3 protein. A D gene is named only where the DNA matches it firmly. The size field is filled for only some rows; it gives once, few, many or a size class.

many	.	14	TRBV28	TRBJ2-7	TGTGCCAGCAGTTTATGGACTAGATTCTACGAGCAGTACTTC	CASSLWTRFYEQYF
.	.	14	TRBV20-1	TRBJ2-1	TGCAGTGCTAGTGCCCCGAGCTCCTACAATGAGCAGTTCTTC	CSASAPSSYNEQFF
many	.	15	TRBV4-1	TRBJ1-5	TGCGCCAGCAGCCAAGTGGCCAGTGGGGGTCAGCCCCAGCATTTT	CASSQVASGGQPQHF
many	.	12	TRBV4-3	TRBJ2-7	TGCGCCAGCAGCCAAATAGGAGGGGAGCAGTACTTC	CASSQIGGEQYF
many	TRBD2	16	TRBV13	TRBJ2-1	TGTGCCAGCAGCTCGAGGACTAGCGGATATGGGAATGAGCAGTTCTTC	CASSSRTSGYGNEQFF
many	.	14	TRBV2	TRBJ1-4	TGTGCCAGCAGGATCGGACAGCTAAATGAAAAACTGTTTTTT	CASRIGQLNEKLFF
few	.	13	TRBV6-1	TRBJ1-4	TGTGCCAGCGCCAGGAGGGTGGGGGAAAAACTGTTTTTT	CASARRVGEKLFF
many	TRBD2	12	TRBV28	TRBJ2-2	TGTGCCAGCAGCCCGGGGGGCGGGGAGCTGTTTTTT	CASSPGGGELFF
many	TRBD2	15	TRBV7-2	TRBJ2-1	TGTGCCAGCAGCGCCACTAGCGGGAGCATTGTTGAGCAGTTCTTC	CASSATSGSIVEQFF
few	.	12	TRBV6-1	TRBJ2-7	TGTGCCAGCACCGACCCGGACTACGAGCAGTACTTC	CASTDPDYEQYF
many	TRBD1	19	TRBV12-3/TRBV12-4	TRBJ2-6	TGTGCCAGCAGCCCAGGTTGGGACAGGCGATTCTCTGGGGCCAACGTCCTGACTTTC	CASSPGWDRRFSGANVLTF
few	TRBD1	15	TRBV20-1	TRBJ1-1	TGCAGTGCTAAACCCTGGACAGGTAAAAACACTGAAGCTTTCTTT	CSAKPWTGKNTEAFF
few	.	14	TRBV6-5	TRBJ1-6	TGTGCCAGCAGTTTCATGACTGGCAGTTCACCCCTCCACTTT	CASSFMTGSSPLHF
many	.	14	TRBV9	TRBJ1-1	TGTGCCAGCAGCGTAGGCGGAGGGCGCACTGAAGCTTTCTTT	CASSVGGGRTEAFF
many	.	14	TRBV28	TRBJ1-2	TGTGCCAGCATCAGTCCGAGTACGAGCTATGGCTACACCTTC	CASISPSTSYGYTF
many	.	12	TRBV12-3/TRBV12-4	TRBJ1-2	TGTGCCAGCAGCGTACCGGAGGGGGGCTACACCTTC	CASSVPEGGYTF
.	.	14	TRBV29-1	TRBJ1-5	TGCAGCGTCCTGATGTCGGAGGGCAATCAGCCCCAGCATTTT	CSVLMSEGNQPQHF
many	.	14	TRBV6-5	TRBJ2-2	TGTGCCAGCAGTTACGGACAGTTCACCGGGGAGCTGTTTTTT	CASSYGQFTGELFF
many	.	17	TRBV28	TRBJ2-3	TGTGCCAGCAGTTTAGGGGCTAGCGCACCTAGCACAGATACGCAGTATTTT	CASSLGASAPSTDTQYF
many	TRBD1	14	TRBV6-2/TRBV6-3	TRBJ2-5	TGTGCCAGCAGTTGGGACAGGGGTTGGGAGACCCAGTACTTC	CASSWDRGWETQYF
many	TRBD2	16	TRBV24-1	TRBJ2-1	TGTGCCACCAGTGATTTCAGAGCGGGAGCTCCCAATGAGCAGTTCTTC	CATSDFRAGAPNEQFF
many	.	13	TRBV30	TRBJ1-1	TGTGCAGATTTCCTCCGGGGGAACACTGAAGCTTTCTTT	CADFLRGNTEAFF
many	.	15	TRBV7-2	TRBJ2-1	TGTGCCAGCAGCTTAGTCTATGGCCCCTACAATGAGCAGTTCTTC	CASSLVYGPYNEQFF
many	.	13	TRBV7-9	TRBJ1-1	TGTGCCAGCAGCTTAAATCGAGTTAATGAAGCTTTCTTT	CASSLNRVNEAFF
many	.	15	TRBV3-1	TRBJ2-2	TGTGCCAGCAGACAAACGGGGAGAAACACCGGGGAGCTGTTTTTT	CASRQTGRNTGELFF
.	.	15	TRBV19	TRBJ2-5	TGTGCCAGTAGTATAGGCCCACTAGCTCAAGAGACCCAGTACTTC	CASSIGPLAQETQYF
many	TRBD1	14	TRBV20-1	TRBJ2-1	TGCAGTGCTAGACACCGGGACAGGGCTGATGAGCAGTTCTTC	CSARHRDRADEQFF
many	TRBD2	19	TRBV12-3/TRBV12-4	TRBJ2-2	TGTGCCAGCAGTTTATTGGTAGCGGGAGGGCCCGGGTGGACCGGGGAGCTGTTTTTT	CASSLLVAGGPGWTGELFF
.	TRBD2	15	TRBV5-1	TRBJ2-3	TGCGCCAGCAGTATGAGCGGGACTAGCACAGATACGCAGTATTTT	CASSMSGTSTDTQYF
.	TRBD2	15	TRBV19	TRBJ2-7	TGTGCCACTGCCTGGGGACTAGCGGGAGCGGGCGAGCAGTACTTC	CATAWGLAGAGEQYF
many	.	14	TRBV5-8	TRBJ1-1	TGTGCCAGCAGCTTGGACTGGGGCTACACTGAAGCTTTCTTT	CASSLDWGYTEAFF
many	.	16	TRBV28	TRBJ1-5	TGTGCCAGCAGTTTACCGGGTCACCCGCGGGGCCAGCCCCAGCATTTT	CASSLPGHPRGQPQHF
many	.	15	TRBV28	TRBJ2-7	TGTGCCAGCAGTTTATCCATGGCCAGCTCCTACGAGCAGTACTTC	CASSLSMASSYEQYF
many	.	16	TRBV2	TRBJ1-5	TGTGCCAGCAGCCCAGTGTGGGCGCTCGGGGATCAGCCCCAGCATTTT	CASSPVWALGDQPQHF
.	.	11	TRBV5-6	TRBJ1-1	TGTGCCAGCAGCCGGGGGGTTGGAGCTTTCTTT	CASSRGVGAFF
many	.	16	TRBV2	TRBJ1-1	TGTGCCAGCAGCGATGGGTCCCAAAACATGAACACTGAAGCTTTCTTT	CASSDGSQNMNTEAFF
many	.	17	TRBV7-6	TRBJ2-1	TGTGCCAGCAGCTTAGCCATGCCGATACCCTCCTACAATGAGCAGTTCTTC	CASSLAMPIPSYNEQFF
many	.	16	TRBV12-3/TRBV12-4	TRBJ1-3	TGTGCCAGCAGTTTACTCGGGGGGCAGTCTGGAAACACCATATATTTT	CASSLLGGQSGNTIYF